A single sample is the source of the 12 T cell receptor beta chains below, sequenced in a study of blood T cell repertoires in COVID-19. Assay used: immunoSEQ multiplex PCR; TCRdb lists only in-frame clones, some missing. This sample has 400,000 to 500,000 clones; over 75% occur once, and the top ten carry approximately 1.8%. The sequenced sample consisted of PBMCs or T cells enriched from blood (not recorded which). All receptors come from a woman aged 40 to 50 who had recovered from COVID-19.

This chain links TRBV15 with TRBJ1-4; no firm D call. This CDR3 is built from 19 residues. V gave up 0 bases and J gave up 8 bases, with 25 bases separating them. The germline gives CDR1 LNHNV, CDR2 YYDKDF (reference sequence). CDR3 sequence reads: CATSRDIVITAGLGEKLFF. The CDR3 region has the DNA TGTGCCACCAGCAGAGATATAGTAATAACAGCGGGCCTTGGGGAAAAACTGTTTTTT.

This clone was seen a few times. This sequence joins TRBV3-1 (or the pseudogene TRBV3-2) and TRBJ1-2, with TRBD1 matching 8 bases. Germline CDR1 and CDR2: LGHDT and YNNKEL (reference sequence). Trimming removed 3 bases from V and 4 bases from J; junction bases left unmatched: 7. The CDR3 sequence is 15 residues long. CDR3 region: CASSHDRGSAYGYTF. The CDR3 DNA follows: TGTGCCAGCAGCCACGACAGGGGATCCGCCTATGGCTACACCTTC.

This chain uses TRBV9 with TRBJ2-3; 7 bases agree with TRBD1. The CDR3 totals 15 residues. With V trimmed by 0 bases and J by 3 bases, 4 bases remained unmatched. Germline V gene sequence: CDR1 SGDLS, CDR2 YYNGEE. The CDR3 here is CASSVATGVTDTQYF. The CDR3, as DNA: TGTGCCAGCAGCGTAGCAACAGGGGTGACAGATACGCAGTATTTT.

The chain recombines TRBV7-9 with TRBJ1-1; the D gene is possibly TRBD1 (6 bases). Per the germline V gene, CDR1 is SEHNR and CDR2 is FQNEAQ (reference sequence). The ends were cut back, 1 base at V and 6 bases at J, with 15 bases in the middle. The CDR3 loop spans 15 amino acids. The CDR3 loop is CASSLVQGSSSEAFF. The CDR3 DNA reads TGTGCCAGCAGCTTAGTACAGGGTAGCAGCTCTGAAGCTTTCTTT.

The chain couples TRBV19 to TRBJ2-5, with D unclear. Germline CDR1 and CDR2: LNHDA and SQIVND (reference sequence). Trimming shortened V by 5 bases and J by 2 bases, and 6 bases separated the two germline ends. This CDR3 is 12 amino acids long. CDR3 coding DNA: TGTGCCAGTAGTGCAGGACAAGAGACCCAGTACTTC. It encodes CASSAGQETQYF.

The chain combines TRBV19 with TRBJ1-1; 8 positions match TRBD1. Germline V gene sequence: CDR1 LNHDA, CDR2 SQIVND (reference sequence). There are 16 residues in the CDR3. V lost 4 bases and J lost 1; bases outside the gene matches: 8. CDR3 DNA sequence: TGTGCCAGTAGTAACCAGGGGGCTTGGGGGAACACTGAAGCTTTCTTT. It yields the protein CASSNQGAWGNTEAFF. Supplemented by reference TRBV19 and TRBJ1-1, the full variable domain reads DGGITQSPKYLFRKEGQNVTLSCEQNLNHDAMYWYRQDPGQGLRLIYYSQIVNDFQKGDIAEGYSVSREKKESFPLTVTSAQKNPTAFYLCASSNQGAWGNTEAFFGQGTRLTVV.

This CDR3 is CATSDRDRERNTGELFF. In DNA form, the CDR3 reads TGTGCCACCAGTGATAGAGACAGGGAGCGGAACACCGGGGAGCTGTTTTTT. The rearrangement joins TRBV24-1 to TRBJ2-2; 7 positions match TRBD1. Germline CDR1 is KGHDR and CDR2 is SFDVKD. J was trimmed by 1 base and V by 3 bases; bases with no gene match: 7. This CDR3 has 17 amino acids.

The V and J genes are TRBV19 and TRBJ1-2; no firm D call. Germline loops: CDR1 LNHDA, CDR2 SQIVND (reference sequence). Trimming pared 2 bases from V and 0 bases from J, leaving 13 bases between. The CDR3 extends over 16 amino acids. The CDR3 coding sequence is TGTGCCAGTAGTATACTCGCAAGGAGAACTAACTATGGCTACACCTTC. This codes for CASSILARRTNYGYTF.

The chain employs TRBV11-2 and TRBJ2-7; 8 nucleotides align to TRBD1. CDR3 length equals 15 residues. Unmatched junction bases numbered 9, after V lost 3 bases and J lost 5 bases. Germline values: CDR1 SGHAT, CDR2 FQNNGV. CDR3 coding DNA: TGTGCCAGCAGCTTTCCGGGACAGGTGTTTCACGAGCAGTACTTC. Amino acid sequence: CASSFPGQVFHEQYF.

The CDR3 DNA sequence: TGTGCCAGCAGCCTCGGACATCCTGGAAACACCATATATTTT. Amino acid sequence: CASSLGHPGNTIYF. The chain has TRBV7-9 and TRBJ1-3; TRBD1 is a possible D gene (5 bases). Trimming pared 5 bases from V and 2 bases from J, leaving 10 bases between. Germline lookup yields CDR1 SEHNR and CDR2 FQNEAQ (reference sequence). The CDR3 totals 14 residues.

This chain uses TRBV7-9 with TRBJ2-1; weak D call: TRBD2 (6 bases). The CDR3 extends over 18 amino acids. Germline V lookup: CDR1 SEHNR, CDR2 FQNEAQ (reference sequence). V gave up 6 bases and J gave up 0 bases, with 21 bases separating them. Here the CDR3 DNA reads TGTGCCAGCAGGGGGACTCTCCGGGATCAAAGCTCCTACAATGAGCAGTTCTTC. Residues: CASRGTLRDQSSYNEQFF.

The chain couples TRBV24-1 to TRBJ2-1; 7 bases fit TRBD1. This CDR3 contains 17 residues. Germline V lookup: CDR1 KGHDR, CDR2 SFDVKD. The J segment lost 3 bases and the V segment lost 2 bases, leaving 9 bases of the junction unmatched. CDR3 region: CATSDSTDRERYNEQFF. The DNA of the CDR3 is TGTGCCACCAGTGATTCTACAGACAGGGAACGCTACAATGAGCAGTTCTTC.